This TCR beta chain is drawn from a study of a mutant IDH1 vaccine in newly diagnosed glioma. About the study: Patients, over weeks 1, 3, 5, 7, 11, 15, 19 and 23, received a total of eight vaccinations.

Time point reported: week 23, last vaccination. In every dose of vaccine, 300 ug of mutant IDH1 20-mer peptide was given alongside topical imiquimod. Points on this clone: Its antigen is undetermined.

Clones were read by immunoSEQ multiplex PCR, and TCRdb kept only the in-frame ones, dropping some. The top ten clones hold approximately 5.8% of a sample with tens of thousands of clones, about 80% of them seen once. This CDR3 has 14 amino acids. The germline V gene encodes CDR1 KGHSH and CDR2 LQKENI. V was cut by 3 bases and J by 4 bases, with 10 bases left in between. The sequence derives from a middle-aged man with glioma. Sequenced material: PBMCs, taken from a glioma patient whose treatment included an IDH1 peptide vaccine. The chain uses TRBV18 and TRBJ1-5, with D maybe TRBD1 (5 bases). The CDR3 here is CASSPGEGNQPQHF. The CDR3 bases are TGTGCCAGCTCACCGGGGGAAGGAAATCAGCCCCAGCATTTT.